These 6 T cell receptor beta chains were sequenced from one sample in a study of T-cell reconstitution after alpha-beta-depleted transplantation in children. Using unique molecular identifiers, the investigators prepared the TCRbeta library. TCRdb re-called the PCR reads through MiXCR, storing one row per CDR3 protein. The table lists about 250,000 distinct CDR3 sequences, 24% of them singletons. This sample comprised PBMCs, mostly from graft donor cells, obtained 360 days after TCRalphabeta/CD19-depleted stem cell transplant. Receptor source: a female patient aged 2-15 years who had a stem cell transplant for congenital amegakaryocytic thrombocytopenia, so the T cells may come from the graft donor.

In this sample, this clonotype turned up many times. The rearrangement links TRBV7-9 to TRBJ2-3; D tentatively fits TRBD1 or TRBD2 (6 bases each). The CDR3 consists of 14 residues. The V end was cut by 3 bases, the J end by 8 bases, with 15 bases between. Germline V gene lookup returns CDR1 SEHNR and CDR2 FQNEAQ (reference sequence). CDR3 DNA: TGTGCCAGCAGCTTGCCTGGCAGGGGAGGTACGCAGTATTTT. Translation: CASSLPGRGGTQYF.

This clonotype has just one count. The genes are TRBV20-1 and TRBJ2-1; possibly TRBD1 for D (5 bases). This CDR3 has 15 amino acids. Trimming shortened V by 6 bases and J by 0 bases, and 15 bases separated the two germline ends. Per germline, CDR1 DFQATT and CDR2 SNEGSKA (reference sequence). The DNA for the CDR3 is TGCAGTGCCCGTTCCGGACATACCTCCTACAATGAGCAGTTCTTC. Translating gives CSARSGHTSYNEQFF.

The gene calls are TRBV15 and TRBJ2-2, with 7 bases lining up with TRBD2. Germline loops: CDR1 LNHNV, CDR2 YYDKDF (reference sequence). The CDR3 consists of 17 residues. The junction had 8 bases not matched to a gene; V was cut back by 0 bases and J by 4 bases. The chain's CDR3 is CATSRDLGGMTTGELFF. The CDR3 region has the DNA TGTGCCACCAGCAGAGATCTCGGGGGGATGACCACCGGGGAGCTGTTTTTT. The variable domain in full, completed from reference TRBV15 and TRBJ2-2, reads DAMVIQNPRYQVTQFGKPVTLSCSQTLNHNVMYWYQQKSSQAPKLLFHYYDKDFNNEADTPDNFQSRRPNTSFCFLDIRSPGLGDTAMYLCATSRDLGGMTTGELFFGEGSRLTVL.

This clonotype turned up a few times. V usage is TRBV12-3 or TRBV12-4 and J usage is TRBJ2-7, with TRBD1 identical over 9 bases. The J segment lost 6 bases and the V segment lost 6 bases, leaving 9 bases of the junction unmatched. CDR3 length: 14 amino acids. CDR3 sequence reads: CASRGDRVFGEQYF. CDR3 bases: TGTGCCAGCAGGGGGGACAGGGTCTTTGGCGAGCAGTACTTC.

This chain uses TRBV29-1 with TRBJ2-3; TRBD2 matches 9 bases. CDR3 length equals 14 residues. With V trimmed by 7 bases and J by 1 base, 6 bases remained unmatched. The germline V gene has CDR1 SQVTM and CDR2 ANQGSEA. CDR3 sequence: CSAGGLAGTDTQYF. CDR3 in DNA: TGCAGCGCTGGGGGACTAGCTGGCACAGATACGCAGTATTTT.

V is TRBV5-4 and J is TRBJ2-7; D might be TRBD1 (6 bases). The CDR3 is 15 residues long. Germline CDR1 reads SGHNT; CDR2 reads YYREEE (reference sequence). V was clipped by 1 base and J by 6 bases, with 17 bases between them. The CDR3: CASSLYRESVVEQYF. The DNA of the CDR3 is TGTGCCAGCAGCTTGTACAGGGAATCGGTGGTCGAGCAGTACTTC.